The 26 T cell receptor beta chains reported below all come from one sample, sequenced in a study of tumor T cells in aggressive B-cell lymphoma. The assay was immunoSEQ multiplex PCR, and TCRdb's table has in-frame clones only and misses some. In the table there are about 3,000 clones, around 82% of which are singletons. The sample consisted of tumor tissue. The receptor source for this set is an adult with diffuse large B cell lymphoma.

V usage is TRBV7-6 and J usage is TRBJ2-7, with a tentative D call TRBD2 (6 bases). This CDR3 comprises 17 residues. Trimming removed 1 base from V and 1 base from J, with 17 bases in between. Germline V gene sequence: CDR1 SGHVS, CDR2 FNYEAQ. In DNA, the CDR3 is TGTGCCAGCAGCTTAGAAGTTGCACTAGCACCATCCTACGAGCAGTACTTC. Protein product: CASSLEVALAPSYEQYF. Full variable domain (rest looked up from reference TRBV7-6 and TRBJ2-7): GAGVSQSPRYKVTKRGQDVALRCDPISGHVSLYWYRQALGQGPEFLTYFNYEAQQDKSGLPNDRFSAERPEGSISTLTIQRTEQRDSAMYRCASSLEVALAPSYEQYFGPGTRLTVT.

This clone came up a few times. The J gene is TRBJ2-7, the V gene TRBV6-5; 9 nucleotides align to TRBD1. The CDR3 length is 13 residues. CDR1 MNHEY and CDR2 SVGAGI come from the germline V gene. After removal of 8 bases from V and 4 bases from J, the junction contained 6 bases not matched to a gene. The CDR3 region is CASGRDRAYEQYF. CDR3 coding DNA: TGTGCCAGCGGCCGGGACAGGGCTTACGAGCAGTACTTC.

This clone was seen a few times. The chain couples TRBV7-2 to TRBJ1-2, with unresolved D. In germline, CDR1 is SGHTA, CDR2 FQGNSA. The CDR3 runs to 14 residues. Between the trimmed V and J ends, which lost 4 bases and 4 bases, there was a span of 13 bases. CDR3 residues: CASSSDTAGYGYTF. The CDR3 nucleotides read TGTGCCAGCAGCTCCGACACGGCGGGCTATGGCTACACCTTC.

The chain couples TRBV7-2 to TRBJ1-2, with D uncertain. From germline, CDR1 is SGHTA and CDR2 FQGNSA. This CDR3 region has 15 residues. Trimming removed 2 bases from V and 3 bases from J, with 13 bases in between. CDR3 residues: CASSLSSGADYGYTF. For the CDR3, the DNA is TGTGCCAGCAGCTTAAGCTCGGGAGCCGACTATGGCTACACCTTC.

This chain connects TRBV27 to TRBJ1-5, with D tentatively TRBD1 (6 bases). CDR1 MNHEY and CDR2 SMNVEV come from the germline V gene (reference sequence). Trimming stripped 6 bases from V and 6 bases from J, with 12 bases between. The CDR3 has 13 amino acids. The DNA of the CDR3 is TGTGCCAGCAGGAGGCAGGGGAGTCAGCCCCAGCATTTT. This gives the protein CASRRQGSQPQHF.

This clone was recorded a few times. V is TRBV2 and J is TRBJ1-4; D is unresolved. Per germline, CDR1 SNHLY and CDR2 FYNNEI. Trimming took off 2 bases at V and 3 bases at J, with 10 bases between the two ends. The CDR3 runs 15 residues. The DNA of the CDR3 is TGTGCCAGCAGTGAATCCCGTCGGTCTAATGAAAAACTGTTTTTT. Its translation is CASSESRRSNEKLFF.

This chain connects TRBV5-6 to TRBJ1-5; D is ambiguous. Germline CDR1 SGHDT, CDR2 YYEEEE. The CDR3 contains 12 residues. V was clipped by 0 bases and J by 5 bases, with 3 bases between them. The DNA of the CDR3 is TGTGCCAGCAGCTTGGGCGATCAGCCCCAGCATTTT. Protein: CASSLGDQPQHF.

The chain joins TRBV7-6 to TRBJ2-7; 10 positions match TRBD1. CDR3 length equals 15 residues. Per the germline V gene, CDR1 is SGHVS and CDR2 is FNYEAQ. V lost 5 bases to trimming and J lost 2 bases; unmatched junction nucleotides: 6. CDR3 sequence: CASSPGQGLTYEQYF. The CDR3 nucleotides read TGTGCCAGCAGCCCGGGACAGGGGCTGACCTACGAGCAGTACTTC.

The chain recombines TRBV7-9 with TRBJ2-2, with D perhaps TRBD2 (7 bases). The CDR3 runs to 16 residues. The germline V and J ends were trimmed by 3 bases and 7 bases, with 18 bases remaining between them. Per the germline V gene, CDR1 is SEHNR and CDR2 is FQNEAQ (reference sequence). The CDR3 region has the DNA TGTGCCAGCAGCTTCCGGGAGTGGGGGGGCCACGGGGAGCTGTTTTTT. Amino acids: CASSFREWGGHGELFF.

This sequence joins TRBV4-1 and TRBJ2-7; the D gene is possibly TRBD2 (6 bases). V was trimmed by 0 bases and J by 7 bases, leaving 10 bases between them. There are 13 residues in the CDR3. In germline, CDR1 is MGHRA, CDR2 YSYEKL. CDR3 coding DNA: TGCGCCAGCAGCCAAGAGGAGGCGGGGGAGCAGTACTTC. Translating it yields CASSQEEAGEQYF.

This clone was detected a few times. V usage is TRBV5-1 and J usage is TRBJ2-2; TRBD1 is a possible D gene (5 bases). Per the germline V gene, CDR1 is SGHRS and CDR2 is YFSETQ. The V end was cut by 2 bases, the J end by 0 bases, with 8 bases between. The CDR3 extends over 15 amino acids. The CDR3 region has the DNA TGCGCCAGCAGCTTCGGCAGGGCGAACACCGGGGAGCTGTTTTTT. It specifies CASSFGRANTGELFF.

The genes are TRBV5-1 and TRBJ1-2; TRBD1 matches at 9 bases. Germline-derived CDR1 and CDR2 are SGHRS and YFSETQ. The CDR3 spans 14 residues. The junction had 7 bases not matched to a gene; V was cut back by 3 bases and J by 7 bases. The CDR3 loop is CASSSTTGGGGYTF. In DNA form, the CDR3 reads TGCGCCAGCAGCTCAACCACAGGGGGCGGTGGCTACACCTTC.

The chain combines TRBV11-2 with TRBJ2-2; D not resolved. Per germline, CDR1 SGHAT and CDR2 FQNNGV. The ends were cut back, 3 bases at V and 2 bases at J, with 4 bases in the middle. The length of the CDR3 is 13 residues. CDR3 sequence (DNA): TGTGCCAGCAGCTTCTTCAACACCGGGGAGCTGTTTTTT. Translating it yields CASSFFNTGELFF.

V usage is TRBV7-2 and J usage is TRBJ1-1; the match to TRBD1 covers 12 bases. The CDR3 sequence is 16 residues long. V was clipped by 5 bases and J by 5 bases; unmatched bases: 9. The V gene's germline CDR1 is SGHTA and CDR2 FQGNSA. CDR3 amino acids: CASSPWDRGRGTEAFF. In DNA form, the CDR3 reads TGTGCCAGCAGCCCATGGGACAGGGGGCGAGGTACTGAAGCTTTCTTT.

This chain connects TRBV13 to TRBJ1-2; 10 nucleotides align to TRBD1. The CDR3 sequence is 14 residues long. After removal of 5 bases from V and 8 bases from J, the junction contained 8 bases not matched to a gene. The V gene's germline CDR1 is PRHDT and CDR2 FYEKMQ (reference sequence). The CDR3 bases are TGTGCCAGCAGCAATAGACAGGGGGCTCGCGGCTACACCTTC. It codes for CASSNRQGARGYTF.

The genes are TRBV7-9 and TRBJ1-2; D might be TRBD1 (6 bases). CDR1 SEHNR and CDR2 FQNEAQ come from the germline V gene (reference sequence). The CDR3 loop spans 14 amino acids. V was cut by 3 bases and J by 4 bases, with 12 bases left in between. CDR3 nucleotides: TGTGCCAGCAGCTTTGGACAGTGGGGCTATGGCTACACCTTC. This encodes CASSFGQWGYGYTF.

This sequence joins TRBV7-6 and TRBJ1-1; D may be TRBD1 (6 bases). Trimming stripped 5 bases from V and 2 bases from J, with 15 bases between. Germline V lookup: CDR1 SGHVS, CDR2 FNYEAQ. This CDR3 comprises 15 residues. The CDR3 region is CASSTYRVDNTEAFF. The CDR3 bases are TGTGCCAGCAGCACCTACAGGGTGGACAACACTGAAGCTTTCTTT. The full variable domain, completed using reference TRBV7-6 and TRBJ1-1, is GAGVSQSPRYKVTKRGQDVALRCDPISGHVSLYWYRQALGQGPEFLTYFNYEAQQDKSGLPNDRFSAERPEGSISTLTIQRTEQRDSAMYRCASSTYRVDNTEAFFGQGTRLTVV.

The chain joins TRBV13 to TRBJ2-1; TRBD1 aligns across 11 bases. The CDR3 has 17 residues. CDR1 is PRHDT and CDR2 is FYEKMQ in the germline V gene (reference sequence). Germline trimming cut 5 bases from V and 5 bases from J; bases unmatched to any gene: 11. The CDR3 sequence is CASSVISGTGGNNEQFF. The CDR3 DNA reads TGTGCCAGCAGCGTAATATCCGGGACAGGGGGTAACAATGAGCAGTTCTTC.

V gene TRBV7-8 combines with J gene TRBJ1-2; TRBD1 is a possible D gene (6 bases). CDR3 size: 13 residues. Trimming removed 10 bases from V and 5 bases from J, with 17 bases in between. Looked up from germline, CDR1 is SGHVS and CDR2 is FQNEAQ. The CDR3, as DNA: TGTGCCACCGGTGGAGACCAGGGGTATGGCTACACCTTC. It encodes CATGGDQGYGYTF.

The J gene is TRBJ1-5, the V gene TRBV19, with 8 bases aligning to TRBD1. The CDR3 contains 17 residues. Unmatched junction bases numbered 10, after V lost 6 bases and J lost 0 bases. Germline CDR1 LNHDA, CDR2 SQIVND (reference sequence). CDR3 DNA: TGTGCCAGTAGCCCTGGACAGGGTGGGGATAGCAATCAGCCCCAGCATTTT. Protein sequence: CASSPGQGGDSNQPQHF.

This chain joins TRBV10-3 and TRBJ1-5; the match to TRBD1 covers 9 bases. There are 14 residues in the CDR3. The V segment lost 6 bases and the J segment 6 bases; nucleotides outside the gene matches: 6. Germline V gene data show CDR1 as ENHRY and CDR2 as SYGVKD. The CDR3 sequence is CAISWDREAQPQHF. The CDR3, as DNA: TGTGCCATCAGCTGGGACAGGGAAGCTCAGCCCCAGCATTTT.

The rearrangement links TRBV29-1 to TRBJ2-2, with 11 bases lining up with TRBD2. Germline V gene lookup returns CDR1 SQVTM and CDR2 ANQGSEA. The ends lost 6 bases at V and 2 bases at J; junction bases unmatched: 11. The CDR3 sequence is 17 residues long. The CDR3, as DNA: TGCAGCGTCAAAGGGGCTAGCGGGGGGACCAACACCGGGGAGCTGTTTTTT. Translating it yields CSVKGASGGTNTGELFF.

Written as DNA, the CDR3 is TGTGCCAGCAGCCAGGGACAGACTTATAATTCACCCCTCCACTTT. This sequence encodes CASSQGQTYNSPLHF. V usage is TRBV7-9 and J usage is TRBJ1-6; 7 bases map to TRBD1. V shed 5 bases, J shed 4 bases, and the junction held 5 bases outside the gene matches. Per germline, CDR1 SEHNR and CDR2 FQNEAQ (reference sequence). The CDR3 loop spans 15 amino acids.

The chain combines TRBV7-2 with TRBJ2-3; D ambiguous. In germline, CDR1 is SGHTA, CDR2 FQGNSA. This CDR3 comprises 12 residues. Trimming cost V 0 bases and J 6 bases, with 4 bases left between them. CDR3 nucleotides: TGTGCCAGCAGCTTAGCGCGTGATACGCAGTATTTT. Translation: CASSLARDTQYF.

The rearrangement uses TRBV9 and TRBJ2-2, with D possibly being TRBD1 (5 bases). CDR1 is SGDLS, CDR2 YYNGEE, per germline. The V end was cut by 4 bases, the J end by 6 bases, with 13 bases between. The CDR3 covers 14 residues. CDR3 region: CASSPTGNPGELFF. For the CDR3, the DNA is TGTGCCAGCAGCCCTACAGGAAATCCCGGGGAGCTGTTTTTT.

This chain uses TRBV5-1 with TRBJ1-6; 8 bases map to TRBD1. This CDR3 is built from 14 residues. CDR1 is SGHRS and CDR2 is YFSETQ in the germline V gene. J gave up 10 bases and V 1 base, and 4 bases lay outside the gene matches. The DNA for the CDR3 is TGCGCCAGCAGCTTGCAGGGGGCCAGGTCACCCCTCCACTTT. It yields the protein CASSLQGARSPLHF.